The clone carrying this T cell receptor (beta chain) was observed a few times. The antigen remains undetermined. Via MiXCR, TCRdb re-called the 5' RACE reads, giving one row per CDR3 protein. The profile covers some 60,000 distinct CDR3 sequences, with more than 25% appearing a single time and 2% to 2.5% taken by the ten largest. Study-wide points: Greatest tumor Treg TCR overlap was with tumor naive CD4+ cells. Whole repertoires were not studied in the larger cohort, only one V-J beta rearrangement. The TCR gene usage of tumor memory CD4+ T cells clustered together with blood and lymph node memory CD4+ cells and with lymph node naive CD4+ cells.

This CDR3 contains 16 residues. V was trimmed by 0 bases and J by 4 bases, leaving 18 bases between them. The germline V gene encodes CDR1 DFQATT and CDR2 SNEGSKA (reference sequence). Sequenced: tumor-infiltrating naive CD4+ T cells sorted from the breast tumor. As to subset: naive CD4+ T cells, CD4+CD45RA+CD25-. This chain uses TRBV20-1 with TRBJ1-1; possible D gene TRBD1, 5 bases. This TCR was sampled from a female donor with breast cancer. For the CDR3, the DNA is TGCAGTGCTAGAGAACGGAGGGGTCTCTCTGGCACTGAAGCTTTCTTT. Translating gives CSARERRGLSGTEAFF.